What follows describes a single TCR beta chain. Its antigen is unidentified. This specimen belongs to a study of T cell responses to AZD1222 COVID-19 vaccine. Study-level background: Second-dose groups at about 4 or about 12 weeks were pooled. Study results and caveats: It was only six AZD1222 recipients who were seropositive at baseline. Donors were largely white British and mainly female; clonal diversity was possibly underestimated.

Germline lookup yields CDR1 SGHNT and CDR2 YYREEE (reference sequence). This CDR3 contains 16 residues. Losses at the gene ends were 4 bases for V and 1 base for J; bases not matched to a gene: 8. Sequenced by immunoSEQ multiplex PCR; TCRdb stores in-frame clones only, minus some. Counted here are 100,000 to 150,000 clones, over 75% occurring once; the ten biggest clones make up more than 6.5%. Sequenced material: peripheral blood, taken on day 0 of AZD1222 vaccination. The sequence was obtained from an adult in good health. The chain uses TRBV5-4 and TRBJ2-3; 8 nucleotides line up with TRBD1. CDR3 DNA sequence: TGTGCCAGCAGCGCCCCTGACAGGGGAGGCACAGATACGCAGTATTTT. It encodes CASSAPDRGGTDTQYF.